This T cell receptor (beta chain) was identified during a study of T-cell memory formation after mild COVID-19. Study results and caveats: Pre-infection memory already had some responding clones, implying cross-reactive memory joined. Contracting clones from day 15 to 85 showed balanced CD4/CD8; later expanders favored CD4+. Those CD4+ clones that contracted were mainly in CM and EM (CD8+ ones in EMRA).

Sample barcodes and UMIs were carried by the TCR alpha and TCR beta cDNA libraries that 5'RACE generated with constant-segment primers. MiXCR was run by TCRdb on the 5' RACE reads, yielding one entry per CDR3 protein. The repertoire holds 550,000 to 600,000 distinct CDR3 sequences, with less than 25% as singletons. This clonotype was counted between two and nine times. Its antigen is undetermined. Looked up from germline, CDR1 is MNHEY and CDR2 is SVGAGI. Unmatched junction bases numbered 17, after V lost 6 bases and J lost 9 bases. CDR3 length: 16 amino acids. The rearrangement joins TRBV6-5 to TRBJ2-1; 7 bases align to TRBD2. The TCR originated in an adult woman who had mild COVID-19 (a few samples of this study predate the infection). Cell type and time point are not known. The source material was PBMCs or a T cell subset sorted from them (not recorded which). The CDR3 here is CASSEPGGRDVGEQFF. For the CDR3, the DNA is TGTGCCAGCAGCGAACCGGGGGGTCGGGATGTAGGTGAGCAGTTCTTC.